This T cell receptor (beta chain) was identified during a study of early T cells in non-severe SARS-CoV-2 infection. This clonotype was counted a few times. TCRdb re-called the 5' RACE reads with MiXCR, one entry per CDR3 protein. This repertoire shows roughly 120,000 distinct CDR3 sequences, 14% to 15% found once; its top ten account for around a fifth. The receptor was derived from an adult who was a healthcare worker with PCR-confirmed SARS-CoV-2 infection or an uninfected control (not recorded which). Material for sequencing was whole blood.

In DNA form, the CDR3 reads TGTGCCAGCAGTTTATGGGGGGGGCAAGGAAACACCATATATTTT. Translated: CASSLWGGQGNTIYF. The chain uses TRBV6-6 and TRBJ1-3, with D possibly matching TRBD1 (6 bases). CDR1 is MNHNY, CDR2 SVGAGI, per germline (reference sequence). The CDR3 contains 15 residues. Deletions cut 4 bases from V and 4 bases from J, with 14 bases between.